The 20 T cell receptor beta chains listed next were all sequenced from one sample in a study of control samples from healthy donors and cancer patients. Using immunoSEQ multiplex PCR, the repertoire was profiled, and TCRdb retains in-frame clones only, with some absent. This sample has fewer than 300,000 clones, with more than 65% found just once. Sequencing was performed on PBMCs. The receptors were sampled from a woman aged 55-69 years with lung cancer.

The J gene is TRBJ2-7, the V gene TRBV5-1; 10 bases are shared with TRBD2. CDR1 and CDR2 from the germline V gene are SGHRS and YFSETQ. Germline trimming cut 5 bases from V and 5 bases from J; bases unmatched to any gene: 7. This CDR3 contains 14 residues. The CDR3 here is CASRGGLATHEQYF. The CDR3 nucleotides read TGCGCCAGCAGGGGGGGACTAGCGACCCACGAGCAGTACTTC.

This chain connects TRBV5-6 to TRBJ1-6, with D tentatively TRBD1 (5 bases). This CDR3 has 14 residues. From germline, CDR1 is SGHDT and CDR2 YYEEEE. V dropped 4 bases and J dropped 9 bases, with 14 bases sitting between them. CDR3 DNA: TGTGCCAGCAGCCCCGCGGGGGACTTTTCACCCCTCCACTTT. Its translation is CASSPAGDFSPLHF.

In nucleotides, the CDR3 is TGTGCCAGCAGCGGGGGTCCTTTGAACACCGGGGAGCTGTTTTTT. This encodes CASSGGPLNTGELFF. V usage is TRBV5-4 and J usage is TRBJ2-2, with D perhaps matching TRBD1 or TRBD2 (5 bases each). CDR3 length equals 15 residues. Germline values: CDR1 SGHNT, CDR2 YYREEE (reference sequence). Trimming left V 4 bases short and J 1 base short, with 11 bases between.

The rearrangement joins TRBV21-1 to TRBJ2-6; TRBD1 is taken as the D call from the table, unchecked against the DNA. TRBV21-1 is a pseudogene locus. This CDR3 spans 19 amino acids. As DNA, the CDR3 is TGTGCCAGCAGCAAAGCGGGGGAACAGGGGAGGTCTGGGGCCAACGTCCTGACTTTC. It translates to CASSKAGEQGRSGANVLTF.

The chain recombines TRBV9 with TRBJ1-4; no firm D call. The germline gives CDR1 SGDLS, CDR2 YYNGEE. This CDR3 has 15 amino acids. Trimming took off 1 base at V and 4 bases at J, with 11 bases between the two ends. The CDR3 nucleotides read TGTGCCAGCAGCGTAAGCGGTCAGATTAATGAAAAACTGTTTTTT. Its translation: CASSVSGQINEKLFF. The variable domain in full, with the rest retrieved from reference TRBV9 and TRBJ1-4, is DSGVTQTPKHLITATGQRVTLRCSPRSGDLSVYWYQQSLDQGLQFLIQYYNGEERAKGNILERFSAQQFPDLHSELNLSSLELGDSALYFCASSVSGQINEKLFFGSGTQLSVL.

The genes are TRBV6-1 and TRBJ1-3, with D uncertain. The CDR3 is 12 residues long. V was cut by 1 base and J by 5 bases, with 3 bases left in between. The V gene's germline CDR1 is MNHNS and CDR2 SASEGT. The CDR3 loop reads CASSEGRNTIYF. The CDR3 nucleotides read TGTGCCAGCAGTGAAGGGAGAAACACCATATATTTT.

V and J are TRBV27 and TRBJ2-5, with D perhaps TRBD1 (6 bases). The CDR3 is 16 amino acids. The germline gives CDR1 MNHEY, CDR2 SMNVEV (reference sequence). The ends were cut back, 3 bases at V and 4 bases at J, with 18 bases in the middle. The CDR3, as DNA: TGTGCCAGCAGTTTCAGGGGCGCTCAGTTGGGAGAGACCCAGTACTTC. It codes for CASSFRGAQLGETQYF.

V is TRBV7-2 and J is TRBJ1-2, with 9 bases fitting TRBD1. This CDR3 is 17 amino acids long. Germline assignment: CDR1 SGHTA and CDR2 FQGNSA. V lost 5 bases and J lost 4; bases outside the gene matches: 14. CDR3 coding DNA: TGTGCCAGCAGCCTCCCGGGACAGGGCGGTATTACCTATGGCTACACCTTC. Protein: CASSLPGQGGITYGYTF. Using reference TRBV7-2 and TRBJ1-2 for the parts outside the CDR3, the full variable domain is GAGVSQSPSNKVTEKGKDVELRCDPISGHTALYWYRQSLGQGLEFLIYFQGNSAPDKSGLPSDRFSAERTGGSVSTLTIQRTQQEDSAVYLCASSLPGQGGITYGYTFGSGTRLTVV.

The chain recombines TRBV5-1 with TRBJ1-1; TRBD1 agrees at 8 bases. Germline V gene data show CDR1 as SGHRS and CDR2 as YFSETQ. The CDR3 covers 13 residues. With V trimmed by 5 bases and J by 4 bases, 4 bases remained unmatched. CDR3 sequence: CASSTGTGTEAFF. The CDR3, as DNA: TGCGCCAGCAGTACAGGGACAGGCACTGAAGCTTTCTTT. Variable domain in full (rest from reference TRBV5-1 and TRBJ1-1): KAGVTQTPRYLIKTRGQQVTLSCSPISGHRSVSWYQQTPGQGLQFLFEYFSETQRNKGNFPGRFSGRQFSNSRSEMNVSTLELGDSALYLCASSTGTGTEAFFGQGTRLTVV.

This clone was counted only a few times. V is TRBV19 and J is TRBJ2-6; 9 nucleotides agree with TRBD1. V trimming: 6 bases; J trimming: 2 bases; junction bases outside the gene matches: 2. Germline V gene lookup returns CDR1 LNHDA and CDR2 SQIVND (reference sequence). The length of the CDR3 is 15 residues. This CDR3 is CASRRQGAGANVLTF. CDR3 sequence (DNA): TGTGCCAGTAGAAGACAGGGGGCTGGGGCCAACGTCCTGACTTTC. Drawing the rest from reference TRBV19 and TRBJ2-6, the complete variable domain is DGGITQSPKYLFRKEGQNVTLSCEQNLNHDAMYWYRQDPGQGLRLIYYSQIVNDFQKGDIAEGYSVSREKKESFPLTVTSAQKNPTAFYLCASRRQGAGANVLTFGAGSRLTVL.

V gene TRBV5-1 combines with J gene TRBJ1-1, with D uncertain. Trimming removed 2 bases at V and 5 bases at J, with 10 bases between. There are 13 residues in the CDR3. The V gene's germline CDR1 is SGHRS and CDR2 YFSETQ. DNA of the CDR3: TGCGCCAGCAGCTTATTCAGCGATACTGAAGCTTTCTTT. Protein sequence: CASSLFSDTEAFF.

V gene TRBV9 combines with J gene TRBJ2-7; 8 bases align to TRBD1. The CDR3 is 15 amino acids. J was trimmed by 7 bases and V by 0 bases; bases with no gene match: 9. Germline CDR1 reads SGDLS; CDR2 reads YYNGEE. The CDR3 is CASSVGPGGADEQYF. The CDR3 bases are TGTGCCAGCAGCGTAGGGCCAGGGGGCGCGGATGAGCAGTACTTC. Drawing the rest from reference TRBV9 and TRBJ2-7, the complete variable domain is DSGVTQTPKHLITATGQRVTLRCSPRSGDLSVYWYQQSLDQGLQFLIQYYNGEERAKGNILERFSAQQFPDLHSELNLSSLELGDSALYFCASSVGPGGADEQYFGPGTRLTVT.

Here the CDR3 DNA reads TGCGCCAGCAGAGGAGACAGGGGGGCAAACACTGAAGCTTTCTTT. Protein: CASRGDRGANTEAFF. This chain joins TRBV5-1 and TRBJ1-1; TRBD1 matches at 9 bases. The germline gives CDR1 SGHRS, CDR2 YFSETQ. Trimming took 5 bases from V and 2 from J; bases not matched to a gene: 7. This CDR3 comprises 15 residues.

The chain employs TRBV28 and TRBJ2-3, with 10 positions matching TRBD2. The CDR3 runs to 14 residues. V dropped 6 bases and J dropped 3; count of bases not matched to a gene: 3. Germline V gene lookup returns CDR1 MDHEN and CDR2 SYDVKM. The CDR3 is CASSQAGGTDTQYF. In DNA form, the CDR3 reads TGTGCCAGCAGCCAAGCGGGAGGGACAGATACGCAGTATTTT.

This chain links TRBV5-1 with TRBJ2-7; D unresolved. The CDR3 has 15 amino acids. The germline CDR1 and CDR2 sequences are SGHRS and YFSETQ. V was shortened by 0 bases and J by 0 bases, with 10 bases between the two germline ends. CDR3 amino acids: CASSLVGSRSYEQYF. The CDR3 coding sequence is TGCGCCAGCAGCTTGGTGGGGTCCCGCTCCTACGAGCAGTACTTC.

This clone was detected a few times. The chain employs TRBV11-3 and TRBJ1-1; D gene ambiguous. The CDR3 spans 13 residues. Germline CDR1 SGHNT, CDR2 YENEEA. V gave up 5 bases and J gave up 4 bases, with 11 bases separating them. In nucleotides, the CDR3 is TGTGCCAGCAGCCTCCAGACTGGCACTGAAGCTTTCTTT. It translates to CASSLQTGTEAFF.

J is TRBJ2-3 and V is TRBV3-1 (or the pseudogene TRBV3-2); 8 bases agree with TRBD2. Per germline, CDR1 LGHDT and CDR2 YNNKEL (reference sequence). The ends lost 4 bases at V and 0 bases at J; junction bases unmatched: 6. The CDR3 length is 16 residues. CDR3 coding DNA: TGTGCCAGCAGCCCCGGACTAGCCCGTAGCACAGATACGCAGTATTTT. Translating gives CASSPGLARSTDTQYF.

The CDR3 loop is CASSQGTGGRAFF. CDR3 nucleotides: TGTGCCAGCAGCCAAGGGACAGGGGGTCGGGCTTTCTTT. This sequence joins TRBV3-1 (or the pseudogene TRBV3-2) and TRBJ1-1; 10 bases are a match to TRBD1. The CDR3 covers 13 residues. Germline trimming cut 1 base from V and 11 bases from J; bases unmatched to any gene: 4. Germline CDR1 reads LGHDT; CDR2 reads YNNKEL (reference sequence).

The chain recombines TRBV6-5 with TRBJ1-6; 9 bases match TRBD1. Trimming removed 3 bases from V and 8 bases from J; junction bases left unmatched: 5. Germline CDR1 and CDR2: MNHEY and SVGAGI. This CDR3 has 15 amino acids. Here the CDR3 DNA reads TGTGCCAGCAGTTATGATCGGACAGGGGATTCACCCCTCCACTTT. Translation: CASSYDRTGDSPLHF.

The chain carries TRBV5-4 and TRBJ2-5; no clear D. Trimming stripped 4 bases from V and 0 bases from J, with 16 bases between. CDR1 and CDR2 from the germline V gene are SGHNT and YYREEE (reference sequence). The CDR3 is made up of 16 amino acids. The CDR3: CASSDFAQSYQETQYF. The CDR3 bases are TGTGCCAGCAGCGACTTCGCTCAGTCCTACCAAGAGACCCAGTACTTC.